Below are 23 T cell receptor beta chains sequenced from a single sample in a study of cytomegalovirus exposure and HLA in healthy donors. The PCR was carried out with 60 Vbeta primers and 13 Jbeta primers. The method was immunoSEQ multiplex PCR; TCRdb's version includes in-frame clones alone and lacks a portion of them. The data contain over 150,000 clones, 77% of them singletons. Sample: PBMCs. The source of these receptors is a man aged 50-59 years in good health and CMV-seropositive.

This rearrangement joins TRBV27 to TRBJ2-7; D possibly corresponds to TRBD2 (5 bases). The CDR3 covers 14 residues. With 6 bases removed from V and 1 base from J, the gap between germline ends came to 13 bases. CDR1 MNHEY and CDR2 SMNVEV come from the germline V gene (reference sequence). CDR3 region: CASRPAERSYEQYF. CDR3 nucleotide sequence: TGTGCCAGCAGACCAGCCGAGCGGTCCTACGAGCAGTACTTC.

V and J are TRBV7-9 and TRBJ2-1; no reliable D call. Trimming removed 3 bases at V and 5 bases at J, with 14 bases between. Per germline, CDR1 SEHNR and CDR2 FQNEAQ (reference sequence). CDR3 size: 15 residues. Here the CDR3 DNA reads TGTGCCAGCAGCTTGGGCACTTACAGCAACAATGAGCAGTTCTTC. This encodes CASSLGTYSNNEQFF.

This clone was observed once. The chain couples TRBV15 to TRBJ2-5; TRBD2 matches at 7 bases. The J call may not be correct, given that the DNA end is closer to TRBJ2-7. CDR3 length equals 17 residues. Germline assignment: CDR1 LNHNV and CDR2 YYDKDF (reference sequence). CDR3 in DNA: TGTGCCACCAGCAGAGGCGGAGCGGGGCCTAACTCCTACGAGCAGTACTTC. This sequence encodes CATSRGGAGPNSYEQYF.

V usage is TRBV6-5 and J usage is TRBJ2-1, with 10 bases fitting TRBD2. V trimming: 6 bases; J trimming: 8 bases; junction bases outside the gene matches: 10. The CDR3 consists of 15 residues. From germline, CDR1 is MNHEY and CDR2 SVGAGI. CDR3 nucleotide sequence: TGTGCCAGCAGGTCCATAGCGGGGGGTCTAGATGAGCAGTTCTTC. Translated, it gives CASRSIAGGLDEQFF.

The CDR3 loop reads CASSATQGPTSTDTQYF. As DNA, the CDR3 is TGTGCCAGCAGCGCGACACAGGGGCCGACGAGCACAGATACGCAGTATTTT. V usage is TRBV9 and J usage is TRBJ2-3; 7 nucleotides align to TRBD1. Germline V gene lookup returns CDR1 SGDLS and CDR2 YYNGEE. The CDR3 covers 17 residues. The junction had 10 bases not matched to a gene; V was cut back by 3 bases and J by 0 bases.

V gene TRBV18 combines with J gene TRBJ1-5, with 12 bases identical to TRBD1. The J segment lost 5 bases and the V segment lost 2 bases, leaving 1 base of the junction unmatched. This CDR3 comprises 15 residues. Germline assignment: CDR1 KGHSH and CDR2 LQKENI. Here the CDR3 DNA reads TGTGCCAGCTCACCAGGGACAGGGGGCGATCAGCCCCAGCATTTT. Its protein product is CASSPGTGGDQPQHF. The full variable domain, its missing parts supplied by reference TRBV18 and TRBJ1-5, is NAGVMQNPRHLVRRRGQEARLRCSPMKGHSHVYWYRQLPEEGLKFMVYLQKENIIDESGMPKERFSAEFPKEGPSILRIQQVVRGDSAAYFCASSPGTGGDQPQHFGDGTRLSIL.

The genes are TRBV19 and TRBJ1-4; TRBD1 is a possible D gene (6 bases). V lost 6 bases and J 8 bases, leaving 16 bases between the germline ends. Germline V gives CDR1 LNHDA, CDR2 SQIVND (reference sequence). The length of the CDR3 is 14 residues. The CDR3 here is CASRTDRTGEKLFF. The CDR3 DNA follows: TGTGCCAGTAGAACCGACAGGACGGGAGAAAAACTGTTTTTT.

The rearrangement uses TRBV7-8 and TRBJ1-6; 9 bases line up with TRBD1. The CDR3 is made up of 17 amino acids. Trimming at V came to 6 bases and at J to 1 base, leaving 7 bases not matched to a gene. The V gene's germline CDR1 is SGHVS and CDR2 FQNEAQ. The CDR3 nucleotides are TGTGCCAGCAGTTTCCGGGACAGGGCGTCCTATAATTCACCCCTCCACTTT. Translation: CASSFRDRASYNSPLHF.

The genes are TRBV19 and TRBJ1-5; TRBD1 is a possible D gene (5 bases). This CDR3 has 14 amino acids. Germline assignment: CDR1 LNHDA and CDR2 SQIVND (reference sequence). The V and J ends lost 1 base and 8 bases respectively, with 12 bases between them. The CDR3 DNA reads as TGTGCCAGTAGTATAGGACAGAGGAATAAGCCCCAGCATTTT. Translation: CASSIGQRNKPQHF. Looking up the rest from reference TRBV19 and TRBJ1-5 gives the full variable domain: DGGITQSPKYLFRKEGQNVTLSCEQNLNHDAMYWYRQDPGQGLRLIYYSQIVNDFQKGDIAEGYSVSREKKESFPLTVTSAQKNPTAFYLCASSIGQRNKPQHFGDGTRLSIL.

The rearrangement uses TRBV6-5 and TRBJ1-1; D may be TRBD1 (5 bases). This CDR3 has 16 amino acids. Trimming left V 2 bases short and J 0 bases short, with 13 bases between. The germline CDR1 and CDR2 sequences are MNHEY and SVGAGI. Written as DNA, the CDR3 is TGTGCCAGCAGTTACGAGAAGGGACTCTTGAACACTGAAGCTTTCTTT. It yields the protein CASSYEKGLLNTEAFF.

As to this clone: The sample contains more than one DNA sequence encoding this CDR3. The chain recombines TRBV7-9 with TRBJ1-5; no definite D call. Trimming took 1 base from V and 5 from J, leaving 6 bases between them. Germline assignment: CDR1 SEHNR and CDR2 FQNEAQ (reference sequence). There are 13 residues in the CDR3. The CDR3 bases are TGTGCCAGCAGCTTAGGTGGAGATCAGCCCCAGCATTTT. As protein: CASSLGGDQPQHF.

The chain employs TRBV28 and TRBJ1-5; D is undetermined. V lost 2 bases and J lost 11, with 7 bases in between. CDR3 length: 11 residues. CDR1 and CDR2 (germline): MDHEN, SYDVKM. The CDR3 region has the DNA TGTGCCAGCAGTTTAGAACTAGCCCAGCATTTT. As protein: CASSLELAQHF.

V usage is TRBV4-3 and J usage is TRBJ2-1; D is possibly TRBD2 (7 bases). Trimming cost V 1 base and J 6 bases, with 16 bases left between them. This CDR3 comprises 16 residues. CDR1 is LGHNA, CDR2 YSLEER, per germline. The DNA for the CDR3 is TGCGCCAGCAGCCAAGGTCGGGGGGCCGGCTTCAATGAGCAGTTCTTC. It codes for CASSQGRGAGFNEQFF.

The V call is TRBV4-1, the J call TRBJ1-2; 8 bases align to TRBD1. The CDR3 extends over 14 amino acids. V was clipped by 3 bases and J by 5 bases; unmatched bases: 5. From germline, CDR1 is MGHRA and CDR2 YSYEKL. CDR3 region: CASSQTDRGYGYTF. In nucleotides, the CDR3 is TGCGCCAGCAGCCAGACCGACAGGGGTTATGGCTACACCTTC.

The rearrangement uses TRBV7-9 and TRBJ2-4; D may be TRBD2 (6 bases). The germline V and J ends were trimmed by 1 base and 9 bases, with 13 bases remaining between them. The CDR3 totals 14 residues. The germline V gene has CDR1 SEHNR and CDR2 FQNEAQ (reference sequence). The chain's CDR3 is CASSLGGNPSIQYF. For the CDR3, the DNA is TGTGCCAGCAGCTTAGGCGGGAACCCTAGCATTCAGTACTTC.

This clone was recorded once. The V and J genes are TRBV7-9 and TRBJ1-5, with no clear D. V was cut by 5 bases and J by 4 bases, with 15 bases left in between. Germline assignment: CDR1 SEHNR and CDR2 FQNEAQ (reference sequence). This CDR3 is 15 amino acids long. CDR3 sequence reads: CASSNPREPNQPQHF. In nucleotides, the CDR3 is TGTGCCAGCAGCAACCCCCGGGAGCCGAATCAGCCCCAGCATTTT.

The chain couples TRBV11-2 to TRBJ2-2, with D tentatively TRBD1 (6 bases). Germline CDR1 SGHAT, CDR2 FQNNGV. The V gene lost 5 bases and the J gene lost 1 base, with 14 bases spanning the gap. This CDR3 region has 16 residues. In DNA form, the CDR3 reads TGTGCCAGCAGCAGCTCTGGGACACTGAACACCGGGGAGCTGTTTTTT. It codes for CASSSSGTLNTGELFF.

This chain uses TRBV5-1 with TRBJ1-3; TRBD1 aligns across 8 bases. Losses at the gene ends were 4 bases for V and 0 bases for J; bases not matched to a gene: 6. The CDR3 sequence is 16 residues long. Germline assignment: CDR1 SGHRS and CDR2 YFSETQ. CDR3 in amino acids: CASSVSTGDSGNTIYF. The CDR3 DNA sequence: TGCGCCAGCAGCGTCTCGACAGGGGACTCTGGAAACACCATATATTTT.

V gene TRBV27 combines with J gene TRBJ1-1, with a tentative D call TRBD1 (5 bases). This CDR3 has 18 amino acids. Trimming cost V 8 bases and J 0 bases, with 25 bases left between them. The germline V gene encodes CDR1 MNHEY and CDR2 SMNVEV (reference sequence). CDR3 DNA: TGTGCCAGCGCCACAGTATCTCGCAGATGGGGCATGAACACTGAAGCTTTCTTT. Translated: CASATVSRRWGMNTEAFF.

This chain joins TRBV5-1 and TRBJ1-5; the D is unclear. The CDR3 spans 15 residues. V lost 0 bases to trimming and J lost 0 bases, with 7 bases between them. CDR1 SGHRS and CDR2 YFSETQ come from the germline V gene. DNA for the CDR3: TGCGCCAGCAGCTTGGGCGATTATAGCAATCAGCCCCAGCATTTT. Translating gives CASSLGDYSNQPQHF. Full variable domain (rest looked up from reference TRBV5-1 and TRBJ1-5): KAGVTQTPRYLIKTRGQQVTLSCSPISGHRSVSWYQQTPGQGLQFLFEYFSETQRNKGNFPGRFSGRQFSNSRSEMNVSTLELGDSALYLCASSLGDYSNQPQHFGDGTRLSIL.

The chain joins TRBV19 to TRBJ2-7; the D gene is possibly TRBD1 (6 bases). V lost 5 bases to trimming and J lost 3 bases, with 14 bases between them. Germline V gives CDR1 LNHDA, CDR2 SQIVND (reference sequence). The CDR3 length is 14 residues. As DNA, the CDR3 is TGTGCCAGTAGTGAGTGGGGGCGCGTCTACGAGCAGTACTTC. This gives the protein CASSEWGRVYEQYF.

This chain uses TRBV30 with TRBJ2-3; D is perhaps TRBD2 (7 bases). Germline CDR1 GTSNPN, CDR2 SVGIG (reference sequence). CDR3 length: 12 residues. Trimming pared 5 bases from V and 6 bases from J, leaving 12 bases between. The CDR3 loop is CAWGGANDTQYF. The CDR3 bases are TGTGCCTGGGGGGGGGCGAATGATACGCAGTATTTT. Based on the CDR3 plus reference TRBV30 and TRBJ2-3, the full variable domain is SQTIHQWPATLVQPVGSPLSLECTVEGTSNPNLYWYRQAAGRGLQLLFYSVGIGQISSEVPQNLSASRPQDRQFILSSKKLLLSDSGFYLCAWGGANDTQYFGPGTRLTVL.

The genes are TRBV4-3 and TRBJ2-5, with 8 bases that match TRBD1. This CDR3 has 14 amino acids. Germline V gene lookup returns CDR1 LGHNA and CDR2 YSLEER. V dropped 3 bases and J dropped 5; count of bases not matched to a gene: 5. For the CDR3, the DNA is TGCGCCAGCAGCCACCTCGGACAGGGCGAGACCCAGTACTTC. Protein sequence: CASSHLGQGETQYF.